This T cell receptor beta chain was retrieved from a study of T cell repertoires in cytomegalovirus infection. Study-level background: Public TCR beta signature analysis indicated the presence of both CMV infection and matching HLA type.

This clonotype was observed at least ten times. Its matching antigen is unknown. Findings and limits, study-wide: Dominant in the ex vivo response were TCR beta clonotypes restricted by HLA-C and specific for CMV. Public TCR beta family frequency separated CMV-and-HLA carriers, including in an independent cohort.

TCRdb reprocessed the reads via MiXCR and lists one record per CDR3 protein. The sample has around 70,000 distinct CDR3 sequences, about 4% seen once. This CDR3 region has 14 residues. Between the trimmed V and J ends, which lost 1 base and 3 bases, there was a span of 10 bases. Germline V CDR1 and CDR2: SEHNR, FQNEAQ (reference sequence). This receptor was identified in a human donor in good health (CMV status not recorded). Some clones in this sample may be carry-over from other donors' samples. Sequenced: PBMCs. The chain joins TRBV7-9 to TRBJ2-7; D uncertain. This chain's CDR3 is CASSLVGNHYEQYF. CDR3 nucleotides: TGTGCCAGCAGCTTAGTGGGAAATCACTACGAGCAGTACTTC.